This entry lists 11 T cell receptor beta chains sequenced from one sample in a study of beta chain features in type 1 diabetes. Reverse transcribing all isolated RNA meant expressed TCRB transcripts were sequenced. Sequencing was performed with immunoSEQ multiplex PCR; in TCRdb, only in-frame clones are kept and a portion is missing. The sample lists approximately 380,000 clones, roughly 16% occurring once. Sequenced sample: naive CD4+ T cells from blood. These receptors were collected from a woman between 18 and 30 years old in good health.

This clone was observed a single time. The chain carries TRBV4-1 and TRBJ2-5; D possibly corresponds to TRBD1 (6 bases). Germline CDR1 and CDR2: MGHRA and YSYEKL. CDR3 length equals 14 residues. The V gene lost 4 bases and the J gene lost 4 bases, with 13 bases spanning the gap. CDR3 loop: CASSRLRDIETQYF. The CDR3 DNA follows: TGCGCCAGCAGCCGTTTAAGGGACATAGAGACCCAGTACTTC.

The V and J genes are TRBV7-9 and TRBJ2-7; 10 positions agree with TRBD2. The junction had 7 bases not matched to a gene; V was cut back by 4 bases and J by 4 bases. CDR3 length: 15 residues. Per the germline V gene, CDR1 is SEHNR and CDR2 is FQNEAQ (reference sequence). In nucleotides, the CDR3 is TGTGCCAGCAGCTCCGCAGCGGGGGGGAAATACGAGCAGTACTTC. It codes for CASSSAAGGKYEQYF.

This clone was counted only a few times. This chain connects TRBV18 to TRBJ2-3; 10 positions agree with TRBD2. The CDR3 spans 17 residues. Germline V lookup: CDR1 KGHSH, CDR2 LQKENI. V trimming: 0 bases; J trimming: 6 bases; junction bases outside the gene matches: 9. CDR3 in amino acids: CASSPPRHPGLADTQYF. Here the CDR3 DNA reads TGTGCCAGCTCACCACCCAGACACCCGGGACTAGCGGATACGCAGTATTTT.

A few counts support this clone. The CDR3 spells CASSPQGASGPQHF. The CDR3 bases are TGTGCCAGCAGTCCTCAGGGGGCATCAGGGCCCCAGCATTTT. The chain uses TRBV7-9 and TRBJ1-5; 8 positions match TRBD1. The J segment lost 9 bases and the V segment lost 6 bases, leaving 10 bases of the junction unmatched. This CDR3 has 14 residues. Germline CDR1 is SEHNR and CDR2 is FQNEAQ (reference sequence).

This clone is a singleton in its sample. The chain is built from TRBV15 and TRBJ2-2; D is possibly TRBD2 (5 bases). V was clipped by 0 bases and J by 4 bases, with 12 bases between them. This CDR3 has 16 amino acids. Germline V CDR1 and CDR2: LNHNV, YYDKDF (reference sequence). The CDR3 DNA follows: TGTGCCACCAGCAGAGATTCGGCGGGTGTCACCGGGGAGCTGTTTTTT. It translates to CATSRDSAGVTGELFF.

This clone turned up a few times. The genes are TRBV6-5 and TRBJ2-2; D might be TRBD2 (5 bases). From germline, CDR1 is MNHEY and CDR2 SVGAGI. V shed 2 bases and J shed 9 bases, with 13 bases lying between them. This CDR3 contains 14 residues. CDR3: CASSYVAGSRELFF. CDR3 nucleotides: TGTGCCAGCAGTTACGTTGCGGGTAGCCGGGAGCTGTTTTTT.

CDR3 sequence (DNA): TGTGCCAGCAGCGTTACGGGAGGAACCTACGAGCAGTACTTC. Encoded protein: CASSVTGGTYEQYF. The rearrangement joins TRBV9 to TRBJ2-7; 7 bases map to TRBD2. This CDR3 is built from 14 residues. Trimming at V came to 2 bases and at J to 2 bases, leaving 4 bases not matched to a gene. Germline CDR1 is SGDLS and CDR2 is YYNGEE.

This clone was found a few times. Other DNA sequences within the sample encode an identical CDR3. The gene calls are TRBV18 and TRBJ2-7; tentatively, D is TRBD1 (5 bases). This CDR3 has 13 residues. Germline CDR1 and CDR2: KGHSH and LQKENI. V dropped 0 bases and J dropped 2 bases, with 5 bases sitting between them. The DNA of the CDR3 is TGTGCCAGCTCACCACCAGGGGCCTACGAGCAGTACTTC. This encodes CASSPPGAYEQYF.

This sequence joins TRBV29-1 and TRBJ1-1; possibly TRBD1 for D (6 bases). This CDR3 has 11 amino acids. Between the trimmed V and J ends, which lost 6 bases and 7 bases, there was a span of 12 bases. Per germline, CDR1 SQVTM and CDR2 ANQGSEA. The DNA of the CDR3 is TGCAGCGTGGGGGCAGGCTTTGAAGCTTTCTTT. As protein: CSVGAGFEAFF.

The chain links TRBV9 to TRBJ1-2; D is perhaps TRBD1 (6 bases). Per germline, CDR1 SGDLS and CDR2 YYNGEE. The CDR3 consists of 13 residues. V gave up 4 bases and J gave up 7 bases, with 14 bases separating them. DNA of the CDR3: TGTGCCAGCAGCCCTCAGCAGGGGCTTGGCTACACCTTC. It specifies CASSPQQGLGYTF.

This clone was seen more than once but under ten times. The rearrangement links TRBV7-2 to TRBJ2-7; the match to TRBD2 covers 9 bases. The V gene end was trimmed by 1 base and the J gene end by 7 bases; junction bases not matched to a gene: 11. Germline V gene sequence: CDR1 SGHTA, CDR2 FQGNSA. CDR3 length: 16 residues. CDR3: CASSLERREGSREQYF. In DNA form, the CDR3 reads TGTGCCAGCAGCTTAGAACGGCGGGAGGGCTCTAGGGAGCAGTACTTC. Using reference TRBV7-2 and TRBJ2-7 for the parts outside the CDR3, the full variable domain is GAGVSQSPSNKVTEKGKDVELRCDPISGHTALYWYRQSLGQGLEFLIYFQGNSAPDKSGLPSDRFSAERTGGSVSTLTIQRTQQEDSAVYLCASSLERREGSREQYFGPGTRLTVT.